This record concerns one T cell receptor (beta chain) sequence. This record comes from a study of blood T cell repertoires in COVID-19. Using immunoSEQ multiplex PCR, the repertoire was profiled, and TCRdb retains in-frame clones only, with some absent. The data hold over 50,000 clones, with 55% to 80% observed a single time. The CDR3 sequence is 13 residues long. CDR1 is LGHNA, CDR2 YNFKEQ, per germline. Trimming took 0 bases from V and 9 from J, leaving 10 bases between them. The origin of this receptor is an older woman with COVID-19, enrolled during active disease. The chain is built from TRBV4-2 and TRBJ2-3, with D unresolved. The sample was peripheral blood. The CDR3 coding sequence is TGTGCCAGCAGCCAAGAGCGGTCCGGCACGCAGTATTTT. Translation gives CASSQERSGTQYF.